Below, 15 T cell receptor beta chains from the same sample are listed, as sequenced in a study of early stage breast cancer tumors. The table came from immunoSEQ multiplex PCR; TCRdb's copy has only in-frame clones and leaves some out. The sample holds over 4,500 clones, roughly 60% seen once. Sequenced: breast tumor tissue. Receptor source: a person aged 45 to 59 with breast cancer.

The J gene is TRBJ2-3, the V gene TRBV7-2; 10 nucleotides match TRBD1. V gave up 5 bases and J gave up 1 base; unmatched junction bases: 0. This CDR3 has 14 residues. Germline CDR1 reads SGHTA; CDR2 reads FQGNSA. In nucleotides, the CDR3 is TGTGCCAGCAGCGGGACAGGGGGCACAGATACGCAGTATTTT. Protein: CASSGTGGTDTQYF. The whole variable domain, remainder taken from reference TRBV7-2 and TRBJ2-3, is GAGVSQSPSNKVTEKGKDVELRCDPISGHTALYWYRQSLGQGLEFLIYFQGNSAPDKSGLPSDRFSAERTGGSVSTLTIQRTQQEDSAVYLCASSGTGGTDTQYFGPGTRLTVL.

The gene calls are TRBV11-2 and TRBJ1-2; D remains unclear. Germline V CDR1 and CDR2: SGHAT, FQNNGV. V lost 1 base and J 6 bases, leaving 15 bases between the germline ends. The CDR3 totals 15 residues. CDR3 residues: CASSLGFLCNNGYTF. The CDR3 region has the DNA TGTGCCAGCAGCTTAGGATTCCTTTGCAATAATGGCTACACCTTC. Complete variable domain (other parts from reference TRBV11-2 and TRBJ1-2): EAGVAQSPRYKIIEKRQSVAFWCNPISGHATLYWYQQILGQGPKLLIQFQNNGVVDDSQLPKDRFSAERLKGVDSTLKIQPAKLEDSAVYLCASSLGFLCNNGYTFGSGTRLTVV.

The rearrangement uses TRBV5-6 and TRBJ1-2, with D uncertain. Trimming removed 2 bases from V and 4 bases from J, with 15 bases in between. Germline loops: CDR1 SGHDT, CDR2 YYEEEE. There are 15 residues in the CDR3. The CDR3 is CASSFRTARSYGYTF. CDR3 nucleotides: TGTGCCAGCAGCTTCCGGACGGCCCGATCCTATGGCTACACCTTC.

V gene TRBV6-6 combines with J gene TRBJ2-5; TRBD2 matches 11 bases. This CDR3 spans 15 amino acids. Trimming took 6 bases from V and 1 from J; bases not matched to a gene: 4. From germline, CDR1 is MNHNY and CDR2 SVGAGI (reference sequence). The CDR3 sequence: CASRGTSGFQETQYF. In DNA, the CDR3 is TGTGCCAGCAGGGGGACTAGCGGATTCCAAGAGACCCAGTACTTC.

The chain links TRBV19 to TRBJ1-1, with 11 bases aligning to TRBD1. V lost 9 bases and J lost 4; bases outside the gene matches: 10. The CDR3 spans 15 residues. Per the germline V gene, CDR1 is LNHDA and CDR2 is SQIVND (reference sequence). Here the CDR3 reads CASTSRTGGGTEAFF. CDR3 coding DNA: TGTGCCAGCACAAGCCGGACAGGGGGCGGCACTGAAGCTTTCTTT.

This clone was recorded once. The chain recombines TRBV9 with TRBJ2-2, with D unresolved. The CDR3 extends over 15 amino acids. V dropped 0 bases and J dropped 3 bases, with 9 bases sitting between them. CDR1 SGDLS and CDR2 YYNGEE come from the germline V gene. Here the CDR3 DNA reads TGTGCCAGCAGCGTAGAGGGCTTATACACCGGGGAGCTGTTTTTT. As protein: CASSVEGLYTGELFF.

The CDR3 region has the DNA TGTGCCAGCAGCTTCTCTGGGGGGCCCCACGAGCAGTACTTC. Translating it yields CASSFSGGPHEQYF. The chain employs TRBV11-1 and TRBJ2-7; D is perhaps TRBD1 or TRBD2 (6 bases each). Germline loops: CDR1 SGHAT, CDR2 FQDESV (reference sequence). The CDR3 has 14 amino acids. V was cut by 3 bases and J by 5 bases, with 14 bases left in between.

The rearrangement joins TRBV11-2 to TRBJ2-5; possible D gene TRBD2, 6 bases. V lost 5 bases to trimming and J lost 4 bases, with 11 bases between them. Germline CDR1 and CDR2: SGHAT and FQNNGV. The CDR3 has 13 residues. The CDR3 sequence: CASSPGGGETQYF. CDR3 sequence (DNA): TGTGCCAGCAGCCCTGGGGGAGGAGAGACCCAGTACTTC. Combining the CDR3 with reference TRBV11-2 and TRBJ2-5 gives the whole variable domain EAGVAQSPRYKIIEKRQSVAFWCNPISGHATLYWYQQILGQGPKLLIQFQNNGVVDDSQLPKDRFSAERLKGVDSTLKIQPAKLEDSAVYLCASSPGGGETQYFGPGTRLLVL.

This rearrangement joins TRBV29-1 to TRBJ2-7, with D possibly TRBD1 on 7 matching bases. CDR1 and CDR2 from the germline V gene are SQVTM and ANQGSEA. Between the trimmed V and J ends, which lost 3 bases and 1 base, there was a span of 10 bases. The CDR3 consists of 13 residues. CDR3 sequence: CSVEGGQSYEQYF. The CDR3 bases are TGCAGCGTTGAGGGGGGACAGTCCTACGAGCAGTACTTC.

The CDR3 is CASSVGGGLDEQYF. For the CDR3, the DNA is TGTGCCAGCAGCGTAGGCGGGGGATTGGACGAGCAGTACTTC. The chain has TRBV9 and TRBJ2-7; 7 bases match TRBD2. The J segment lost 5 bases and the V segment lost 0 bases, leaving 5 bases of the junction unmatched. The CDR3 has 14 residues. Germline assignment: CDR1 SGDLS and CDR2 YYNGEE.

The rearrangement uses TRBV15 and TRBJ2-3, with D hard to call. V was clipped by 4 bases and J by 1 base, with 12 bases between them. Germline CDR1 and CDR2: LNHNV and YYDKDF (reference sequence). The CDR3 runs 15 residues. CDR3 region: CATSNSVTRTDTQYF. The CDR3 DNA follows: TGTGCCACCAGCAACTCAGTGACTCGCACAGATACGCAGTATTTT.

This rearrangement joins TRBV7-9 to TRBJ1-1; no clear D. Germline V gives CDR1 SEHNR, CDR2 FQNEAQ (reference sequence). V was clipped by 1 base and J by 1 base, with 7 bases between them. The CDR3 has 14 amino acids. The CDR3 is CASSLDTTNTEAFF. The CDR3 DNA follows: TGTGCCAGCAGCTTAGACACGACGAACACTGAAGCTTTCTTT.

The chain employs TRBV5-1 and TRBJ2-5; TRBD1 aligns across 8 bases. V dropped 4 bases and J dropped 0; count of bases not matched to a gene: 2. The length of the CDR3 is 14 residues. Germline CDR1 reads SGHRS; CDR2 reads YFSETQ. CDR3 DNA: TGCGCCAGCAGCCCGACAGGGGACCAAGAGACCCAGTACTTC. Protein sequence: CASSPTGDQETQYF.

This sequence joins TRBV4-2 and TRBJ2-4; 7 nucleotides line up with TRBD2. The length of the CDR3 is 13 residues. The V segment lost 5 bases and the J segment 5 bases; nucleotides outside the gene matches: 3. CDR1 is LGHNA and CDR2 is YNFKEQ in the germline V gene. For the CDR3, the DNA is TGTGCCAGCAGCGTTCGGGGGGAAAACATTCAGTACTTC. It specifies CASSVRGENIQYF.

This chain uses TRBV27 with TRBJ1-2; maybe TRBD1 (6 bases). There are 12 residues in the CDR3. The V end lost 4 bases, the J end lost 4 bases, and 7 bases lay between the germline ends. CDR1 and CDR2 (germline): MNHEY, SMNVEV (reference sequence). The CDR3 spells CASSSDSYGYTF. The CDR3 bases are TGTGCCAGCAGTTCGGACAGCTATGGCTACACCTTC.